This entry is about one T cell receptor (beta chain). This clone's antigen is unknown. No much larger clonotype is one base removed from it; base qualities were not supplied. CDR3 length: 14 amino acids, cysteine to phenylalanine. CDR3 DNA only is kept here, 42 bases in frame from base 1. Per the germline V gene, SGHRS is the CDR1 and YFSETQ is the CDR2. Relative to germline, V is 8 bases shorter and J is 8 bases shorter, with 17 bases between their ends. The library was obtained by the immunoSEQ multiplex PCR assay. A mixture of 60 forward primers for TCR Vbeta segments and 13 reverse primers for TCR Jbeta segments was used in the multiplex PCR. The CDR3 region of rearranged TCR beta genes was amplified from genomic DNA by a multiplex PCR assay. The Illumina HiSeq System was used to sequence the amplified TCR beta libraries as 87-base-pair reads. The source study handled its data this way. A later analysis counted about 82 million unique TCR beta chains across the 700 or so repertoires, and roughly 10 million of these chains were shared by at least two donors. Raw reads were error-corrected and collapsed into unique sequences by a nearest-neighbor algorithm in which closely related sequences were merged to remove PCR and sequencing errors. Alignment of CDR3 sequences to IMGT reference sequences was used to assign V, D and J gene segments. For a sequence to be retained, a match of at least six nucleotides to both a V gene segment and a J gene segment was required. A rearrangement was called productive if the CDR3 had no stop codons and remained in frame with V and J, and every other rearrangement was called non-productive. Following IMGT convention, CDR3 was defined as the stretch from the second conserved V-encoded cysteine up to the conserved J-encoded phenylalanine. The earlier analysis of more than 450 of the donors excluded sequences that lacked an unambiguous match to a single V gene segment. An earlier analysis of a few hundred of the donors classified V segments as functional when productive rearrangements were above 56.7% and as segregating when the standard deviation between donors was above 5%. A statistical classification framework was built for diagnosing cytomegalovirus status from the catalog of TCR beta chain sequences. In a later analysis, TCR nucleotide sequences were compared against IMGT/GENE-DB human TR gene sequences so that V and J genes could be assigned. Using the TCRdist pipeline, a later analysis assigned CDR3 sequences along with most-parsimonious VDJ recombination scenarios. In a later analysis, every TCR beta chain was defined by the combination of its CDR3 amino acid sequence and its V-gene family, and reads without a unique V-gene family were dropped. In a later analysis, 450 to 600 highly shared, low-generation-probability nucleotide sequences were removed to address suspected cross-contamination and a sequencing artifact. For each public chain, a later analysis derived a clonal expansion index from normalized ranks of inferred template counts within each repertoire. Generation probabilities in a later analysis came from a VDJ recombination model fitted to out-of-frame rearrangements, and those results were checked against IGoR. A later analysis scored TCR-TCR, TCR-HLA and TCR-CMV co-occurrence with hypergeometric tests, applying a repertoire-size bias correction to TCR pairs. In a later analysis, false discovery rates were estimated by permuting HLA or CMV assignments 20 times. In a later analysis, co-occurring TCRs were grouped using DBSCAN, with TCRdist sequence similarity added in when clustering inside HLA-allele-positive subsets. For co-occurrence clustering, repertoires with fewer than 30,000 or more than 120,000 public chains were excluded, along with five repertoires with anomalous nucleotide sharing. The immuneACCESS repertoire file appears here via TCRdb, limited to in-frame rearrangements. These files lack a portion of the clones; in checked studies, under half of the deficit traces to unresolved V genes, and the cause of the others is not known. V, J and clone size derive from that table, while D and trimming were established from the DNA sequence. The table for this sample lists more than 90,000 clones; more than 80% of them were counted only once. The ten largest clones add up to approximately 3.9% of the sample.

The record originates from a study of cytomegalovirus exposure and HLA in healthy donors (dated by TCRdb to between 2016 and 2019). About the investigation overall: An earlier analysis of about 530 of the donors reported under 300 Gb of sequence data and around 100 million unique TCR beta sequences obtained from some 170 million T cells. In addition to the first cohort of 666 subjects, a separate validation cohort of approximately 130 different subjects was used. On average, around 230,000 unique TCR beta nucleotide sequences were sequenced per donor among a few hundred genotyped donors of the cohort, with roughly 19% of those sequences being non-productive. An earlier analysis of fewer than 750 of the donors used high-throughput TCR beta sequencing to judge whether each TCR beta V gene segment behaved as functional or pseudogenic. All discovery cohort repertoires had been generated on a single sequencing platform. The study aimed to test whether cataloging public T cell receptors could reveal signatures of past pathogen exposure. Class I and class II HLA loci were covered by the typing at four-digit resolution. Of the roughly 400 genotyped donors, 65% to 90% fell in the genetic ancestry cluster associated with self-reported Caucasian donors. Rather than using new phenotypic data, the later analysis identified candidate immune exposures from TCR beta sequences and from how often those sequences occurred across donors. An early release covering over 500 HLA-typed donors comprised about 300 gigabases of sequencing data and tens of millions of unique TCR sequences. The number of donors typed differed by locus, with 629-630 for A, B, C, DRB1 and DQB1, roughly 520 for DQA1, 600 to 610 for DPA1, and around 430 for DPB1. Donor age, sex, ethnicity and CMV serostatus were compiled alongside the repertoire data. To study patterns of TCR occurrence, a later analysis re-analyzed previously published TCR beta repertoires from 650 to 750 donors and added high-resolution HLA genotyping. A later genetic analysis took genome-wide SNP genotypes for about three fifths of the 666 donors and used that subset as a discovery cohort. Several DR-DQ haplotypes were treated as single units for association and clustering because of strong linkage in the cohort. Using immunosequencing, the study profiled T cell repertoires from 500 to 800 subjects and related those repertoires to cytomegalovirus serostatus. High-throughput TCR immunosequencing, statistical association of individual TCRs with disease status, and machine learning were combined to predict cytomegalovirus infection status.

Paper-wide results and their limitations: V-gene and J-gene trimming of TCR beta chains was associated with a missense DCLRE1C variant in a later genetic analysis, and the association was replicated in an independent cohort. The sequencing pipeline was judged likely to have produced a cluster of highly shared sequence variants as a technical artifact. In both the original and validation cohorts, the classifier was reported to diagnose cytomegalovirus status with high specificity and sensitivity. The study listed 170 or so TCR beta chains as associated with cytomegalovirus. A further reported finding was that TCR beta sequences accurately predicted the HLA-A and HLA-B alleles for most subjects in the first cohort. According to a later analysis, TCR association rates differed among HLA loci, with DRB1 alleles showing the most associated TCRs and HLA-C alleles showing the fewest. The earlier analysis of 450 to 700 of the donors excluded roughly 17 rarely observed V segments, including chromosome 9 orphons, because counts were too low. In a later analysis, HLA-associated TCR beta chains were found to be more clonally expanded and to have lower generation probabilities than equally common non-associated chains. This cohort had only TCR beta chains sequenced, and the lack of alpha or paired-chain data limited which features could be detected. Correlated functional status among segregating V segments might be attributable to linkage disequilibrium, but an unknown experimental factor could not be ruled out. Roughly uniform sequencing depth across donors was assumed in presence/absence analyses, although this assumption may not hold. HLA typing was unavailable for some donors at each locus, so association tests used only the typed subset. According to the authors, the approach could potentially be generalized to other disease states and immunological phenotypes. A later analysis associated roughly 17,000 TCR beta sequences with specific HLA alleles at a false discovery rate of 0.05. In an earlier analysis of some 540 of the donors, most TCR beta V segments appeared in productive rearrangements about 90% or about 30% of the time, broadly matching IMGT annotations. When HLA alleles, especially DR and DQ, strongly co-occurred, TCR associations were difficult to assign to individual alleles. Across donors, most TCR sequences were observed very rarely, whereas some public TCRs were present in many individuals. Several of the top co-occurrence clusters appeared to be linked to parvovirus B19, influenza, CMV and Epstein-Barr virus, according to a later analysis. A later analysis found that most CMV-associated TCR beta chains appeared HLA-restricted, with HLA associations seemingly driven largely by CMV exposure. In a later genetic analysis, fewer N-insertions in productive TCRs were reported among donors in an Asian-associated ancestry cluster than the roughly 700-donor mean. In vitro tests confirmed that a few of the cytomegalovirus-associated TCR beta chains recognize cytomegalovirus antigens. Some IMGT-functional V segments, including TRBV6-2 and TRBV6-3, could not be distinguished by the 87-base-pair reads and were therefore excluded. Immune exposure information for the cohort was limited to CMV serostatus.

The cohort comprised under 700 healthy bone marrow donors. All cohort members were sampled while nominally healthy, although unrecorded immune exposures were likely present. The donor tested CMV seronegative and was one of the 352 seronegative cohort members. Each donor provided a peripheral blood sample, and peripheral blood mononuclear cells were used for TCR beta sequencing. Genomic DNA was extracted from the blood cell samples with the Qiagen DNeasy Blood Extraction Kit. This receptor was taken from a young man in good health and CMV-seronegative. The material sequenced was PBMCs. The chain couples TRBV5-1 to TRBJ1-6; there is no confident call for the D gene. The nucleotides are TGCGCCAGTAGTGTTTCGAGGGAGGATTCACCCCTCCACTTT. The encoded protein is CASSVSREDSPLHF.